The 9 T cell receptor beta chains listed next were all sequenced from one sample in a study of T cells after yellow fever vaccination. TCRdb redid the calling of the 5' RACE reads with MiXCR, one entry per CDR3 protein. This repertoire shows under 350,000 distinct CDR3 sequences, 4.1% found once; its top ten account for around 24%. The sequenced sample was PBMCs, obtained 5 days after the yellow fever booster vaccination. The receptors originated from a man aged 18-30 years who received the YFV17D yellow fever vaccine.

In its sample, this clonotype was seen a few times. This sequence joins TRBV20-1 and TRBJ1-2; D is unresolved. The V and J ends lost 5 bases and 7 bases respectively, with 14 bases between them. CDR3 size: 12 residues. The germline V gene encodes CDR1 DFQATT and CDR2 SNEGSKA (reference sequence). The CDR3 region is CSAPTVNRGYTF. DNA for the CDR3: TGCAGTGCTCCCACGGTGAACCGTGGCTACACCTTC.

This clonotype was seen repeatedly, ten times or more. The V gene is TRBV7-2, the J gene TRBJ1-1, with D perhaps matching TRBD1 (6 bases). Looked up from germline, CDR1 is SGHTA and CDR2 is FQGNSA. V was cut by 4 bases and J by 4 bases, with 13 bases left in between. The CDR3 length is 14 residues. This CDR3 is CASSSTGTSTEAFF. CDR3 coding DNA: TGTGCCAGCAGCTCTACCGGGACAAGCACTGAAGCTTTCTTT.

The chain employs TRBV10-3 and TRBJ2-3; 10 nucleotides agree with TRBD1. J lost 5 bases, V lost 8 bases, and 4 bases had no gene match. The germline gives CDR1 ENHRY, CDR2 SYGVKD. CDR3 length: 13 residues. CDR3 in DNA: TGTGCCATCGGGACAGGGGAATTAGATACGCAGTATTTT. Its translation is CAIGTGELDTQYF.

This clonotype showed up many times. J is TRBJ2-3 and V is TRBV3-1; D gene unclear. The CDR3 has 16 residues. Germline V gene data show CDR1 as LGHDT and CDR2 as YNNKEL (reference sequence). V lost 5 bases to trimming and J lost 1 base, with 16 bases between them. In nucleotides, the CDR3 is TGTGCCAGCAGCTACCGGCTGACTGGCGGCACAGATACGCAGTATTTT. Its protein product is CASSYRLTGGTDTQYF.

DNA for the CDR3: TGTGCCAGCAGCTCCCCTAGCTCCTACAATGAGCAGTTCTTC. Translating it yields CASSSPSSYNEQFF. V and J are TRBV7-3 and TRBJ2-1; D gene uncertain. Trimming removed 4 bases at V and 0 bases at J, with 7 bases between. Germline values: CDR1 SGHTA, CDR2 FQGTGA. CDR3 length: 14 residues.

This clonotype was recorded a few times. V is TRBV20-1 and J is TRBJ2-5; 7 bases match TRBD1. Germline V CDR1 and CDR2: DFQATT, SNEGSKA (reference sequence). The CDR3 loop spans 16 amino acids. The junction had 10 bases not matched to a gene; V was cut back by 3 bases and J by 0 bases. The CDR3 loop is CSASVGTASYQETQYF. CDR3 sequence (DNA): TGCAGTGCTAGTGTGGGGACAGCCTCGTACCAAGAGACCCAGTACTTC.

V and J are TRBV6-2 or TRBV6-3 and TRBJ2-1; D unclear. Trimming stripped 6 bases from V and 0 bases from J, with 15 bases between. Germline loops: CDR1 MNHEY, CDR2 SVGEGT. The CDR3 loop spans 16 amino acids. Here the CDR3 reads CASRGPHRSSYNEQFF. DNA of the CDR3: TGTGCCAGCAGGGGCCCCCACCGGAGCTCCTACAATGAGCAGTTCTTC.

This clonotype occurred a few times. The CDR3 sequence is CASSLHLATIYF. DNA for the CDR3: TGTGCCAGCAGCTTGCATTTGGCCACCATATATTTT. This chain uses TRBV5-5 with TRBJ1-3; D remains ambiguous. Germline CDR1 and CDR2: SGHKS and YYEKEE (reference sequence). Trimming removed 1 base from V and 9 bases from J, with 8 bases in between. The CDR3 length is 12 residues.

CDR3 in amino acids: CASSRGLAGGTDTQYF. The CDR3 bases are TGCGCCAGCAGCCGGGGACTAGCGGGGGGAACAGATACGCAGTATTTT. The V call is TRBV5-1, the J call TRBJ2-3; the match to TRBD2 covers 15 bases. The CDR3 contains 16 residues. V shed 4 bases and J 3 bases; nucleotides not matched to a gene: 3. Looked up from germline, CDR1 is SGHRS and CDR2 is YFSETQ. Drawing the rest from reference TRBV5-1 and TRBJ2-3, the complete variable domain is KAGVTQTPRYLIKTRGQQVTLSCSPISGHRSVSWYQQTPGQGLQFLFEYFSETQRNKGNFPGRFSGRQFSNSRSEMNVSTLELGDSALYLCASSRGLAGGTDTQYFGPGTRLTVL.